Listed below are T cell receptor beta chains from one sample, sequenced in a study of monozygotic twins with cystic fibrosis. The method was immunoSEQ multiplex PCR; TCRdb's version includes in-frame clones alone and lacks a portion of them. The sample includes some 21,000 clones, around 90% of them seen just once. What was sequenced was blood. The receptors here all came from a girl aged 2-10 years with cystic fibrosis. The CDR3 runs from the conserved cysteine through the conserved F or W. Fields, in order: J gene, V gene, CDR3 protein.

TRBJ1-2	TRBV19	CASSIGDNYGYTF
TRBJ2-5	TRBV6-5	CASSYSLFETQYF
TRBJ2-1	TRBV7-9	CASSLGGWTSEGNEQFF
TRBJ2-1	TRBV20-1	CSARPYGEQFF
TRBJ2-5	TRBV15	CATSRRTGIGETQYF
TRBJ2-3	TRBV2	CASSEESGRALDTQYF
TRBJ1-4	TRBV4-3	CASSLKGQVNEKLFF
TRBJ1-4	TRBV7-9	CASSLSSTNEKLFF
TRBJ2-1	TRBV5-5	CASSLGGLADSYNEQFF
TRBJ1-1	TRBV7-2	CASSLVGAGNGEAFF
TRBJ2-3	TRBV2	CASSEGLAGGLTDTQYF
TRBJ1-5	TRBV18	CASSAGTSQPQHF
TRBJ2-2	TRBV19	CASSTSTGNGELFF
TRBJ1-2	TRBV15	CATEKIPFTGSYRGYTF
TRBJ2-1	TRBV5-6	CASSLLQGNEQFF
TRBJ2-2	TRBV6-1	CASPPLEGTGELFF
TRBJ2-7	TRBV27	CASSPTGTVYYSEQYF
TRBJ2-2	TRBV14	CASSHTGRTGELFF
TRBJ1-2	TRBV5-6	CASSPGAGGYGYGYTF